Listed here is a single T cell receptor (beta chain). Its antigen is as yet unknown. V was clipped by 2 bases and J by 2 bases, with 6 bases between them. Germline V gene sequence: CDR1 MNHEY, CDR2 SVGEGT. This CDR3 spans 13 amino acids. A second PCR of 7 to 11 cycles used a sample-barcoded 5' primer and a J-beta primer mix. MiXCR was run by TCRdb on the 5' RACE reads, yielding one entry per CDR3 protein. The data contain fewer than 2 million distinct CDR3 sequences, about two fifths of them seen just once; the ten biggest clones take up roughly 24%. Aged about 6 to 100, donors were systemically healthy Caucasians from Russia. The data were obtained in a study of blood T cells in healthy people across ages. Study-level findings and limits: Both higher diversity and more naive CD4+ cells marked long-lived donors when set against aged donors. Older individuals had lower TCR beta diversity per million T cells (the decline was roughly linear).

This sequence joins TRBV6-2 or TRBV6-3 and TRBJ1-2; no reliable D call. This clonotype was obtained from a human donor in good health. Source material: blood. The CDR3 protein is CASSYQQNYGYTF. The CDR3 DNA reads as TGTGCCAGCAGTTACCAACAGAACTATGGCTACACCTTC.